This is a list of T cell receptor beta chains from one sample in a study of glioma-infiltrating T cells after dendritic cell vaccination. Sequenced by immunoSEQ multiplex PCR; TCRdb stores in-frame clones only, minus some. Counted here are around 92,000 clones, 65% to 85% occurring once; the ten biggest clones make up 5.4%. The sequencing here drew on blood, taken after dendritic cell vaccination. These receptors originate from a human donor with glioblastoma. Both conserved end residues are part of each CDR3. The D gene is left open where the match is weak. Part of the rows lack a size; the others show once, few, many or a class for expanded clones.

j_call: TRBJ1-1
clone_size: -
v_call: TRBV5-1
d_call: TRBD1
cdr3_length: 13
cdr3_nt: TGCGCCAGCAGCGTGACAGGGCCCACTGAAGCTTTCTTT
cdr3_aa: CASSVTGPTEAFF

j_call: TRBJ2-7
clone_size: medium-sized
v_call: TRBV2
d_call: -
cdr3_length: 15
cdr3_nt: TGTGCCAGCAGGGAGGGACTGGGACCCTCCTACGAGCAGTACTTC
cdr3_aa: CASREGLGPSYEQYF

j_call: TRBJ2-1
clone_size: -
v_call: TRBV19
d_call: TRBD2
cdr3_length: 15
cdr3_nt: TGTGCCAGTTCCCTAGCGGGAGGACGGTACAATGAGCAGTTCTTC
cdr3_aa: CASSLAGGRYNEQFF

j_call: TRBJ1-3
clone_size: few
v_call: TRBV19
d_call: TRBD1
cdr3_length: 15
cdr3_nt: TGTGCCAGTAGCGTGACAGGGGTTGGGGGAAACACCATATATTTT
cdr3_aa: CASSVTGVGGNTIYF

j_call: TRBJ1-3
clone_size: -
v_call: TRBV7-9
d_call: TRBD1
cdr3_length: 16
cdr3_nt: TGTGCCAGCAGCGCGGACAGGGGAACTACTGGAAACACCATATATTTT
cdr3_aa: CASSADRGTTGNTIYF

j_call: TRBJ2-7
clone_size: -
v_call: TRBV19
d_call: TRBD1
cdr3_length: 15
cdr3_nt: TGTGCCAGTAGTAGACGCAGGGGGCCCTCGGAAGAGCAGTACTTC
cdr3_aa: CASSRRRGPSEEQYF

j_call: TRBJ1-3
clone_size: -
v_call: TRBV6-1
d_call: -
cdr3_length: 13
cdr3_nt: TGTGCCAGCAGCCAGGTAGCTGGAAACACCATATATTTT
cdr3_aa: CASSQVAGNTIYF

j_call: TRBJ2-3
clone_size: few
v_call: TRBV11-2
d_call: TRBD2
cdr3_length: 15
cdr3_nt: TGTGCCAGCAGCTTTAGCGGGGGGAACACAGATACGCAGTATTTT
cdr3_aa: CASSFSGGNTDTQYF

j_call: TRBJ1-5
clone_size: -
v_call: TRBV7-9
d_call: -
cdr3_length: 13
cdr3_nt: TGTGCCAGCAGCTTAGGGCGGGATCAGCCCCAGCATTTT
cdr3_aa: CASSLGRDQPQHF

j_call: TRBJ1-5
clone_size: -
v_call: TRBV19
d_call: TRBD1
cdr3_length: 17
cdr3_nt: TGTGCCAGTAGTACCCCAGGGGGCGCGGGTAGCAATCAGCCCCAGCATTTT
cdr3_aa: CASSTPGGAGSNQPQHF

j_call: TRBJ1-1
clone_size: -
v_call: TRBV16
d_call: TRBD1
cdr3_length: 19
cdr3_nt: TGTGCCAGCAGCCCAACGTCCCGGGACAGGCTTGGGCGGAACACTGAAGCTTTCTTT
cdr3_aa: CASSPTSRDRLGRNTEAFF